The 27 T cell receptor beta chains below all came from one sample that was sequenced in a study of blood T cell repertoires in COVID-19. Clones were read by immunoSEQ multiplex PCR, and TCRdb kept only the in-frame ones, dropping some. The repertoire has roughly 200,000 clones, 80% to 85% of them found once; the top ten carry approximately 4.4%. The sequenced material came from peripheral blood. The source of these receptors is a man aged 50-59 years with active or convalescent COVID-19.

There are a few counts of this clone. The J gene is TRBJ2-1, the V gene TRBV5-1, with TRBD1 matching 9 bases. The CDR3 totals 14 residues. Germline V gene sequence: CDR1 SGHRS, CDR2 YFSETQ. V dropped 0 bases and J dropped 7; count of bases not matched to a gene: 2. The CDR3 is CASSLGTGANEQFF. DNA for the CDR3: TGCGCCAGCAGCTTGGGGACAGGGGCGAATGAGCAGTTCTTC.

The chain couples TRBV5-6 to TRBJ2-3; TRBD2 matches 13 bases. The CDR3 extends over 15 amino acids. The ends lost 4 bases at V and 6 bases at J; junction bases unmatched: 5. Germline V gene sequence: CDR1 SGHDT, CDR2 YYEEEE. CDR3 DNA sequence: TGTGCCAGCAGCCCGGGACTAGCGGGGAGCGATACGCAGTATTTT. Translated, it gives CASSPGLAGSDTQYF.

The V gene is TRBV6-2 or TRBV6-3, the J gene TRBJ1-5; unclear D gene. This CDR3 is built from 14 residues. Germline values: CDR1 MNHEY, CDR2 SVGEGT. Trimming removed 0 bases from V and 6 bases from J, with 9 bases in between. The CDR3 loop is CASSYSMGAQPQHF. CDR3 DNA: TGTGCCAGCAGTTACTCCATGGGAGCTCAGCCCCAGCATTTT.

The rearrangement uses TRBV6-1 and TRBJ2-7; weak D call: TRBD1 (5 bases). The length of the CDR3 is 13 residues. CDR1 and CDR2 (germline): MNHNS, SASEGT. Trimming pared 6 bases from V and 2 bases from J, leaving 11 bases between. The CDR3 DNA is TGTGCCAGCAGAAGGACACTAACCTACGAGCAGTACTTC. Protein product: CASRRTLTYEQYF.

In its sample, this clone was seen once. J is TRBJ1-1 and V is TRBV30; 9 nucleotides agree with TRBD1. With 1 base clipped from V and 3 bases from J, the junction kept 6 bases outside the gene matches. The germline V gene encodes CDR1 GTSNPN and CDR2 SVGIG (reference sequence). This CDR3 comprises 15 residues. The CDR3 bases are TGTGCCTGGAGTGGGAGGTGGACAGGGGACACTGAAGCTTTCTTT. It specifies CAWSGRWTGDTEAFF.

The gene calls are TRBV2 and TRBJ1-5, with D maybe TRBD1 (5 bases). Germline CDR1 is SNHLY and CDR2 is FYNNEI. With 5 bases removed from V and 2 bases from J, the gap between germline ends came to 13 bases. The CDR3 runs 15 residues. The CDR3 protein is CASSSGWGGNQPQHF. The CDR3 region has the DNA TGTGCCAGCAGTAGCGGATGGGGGGGCAATCAGCCCCAGCATTTT.

CDR3 loop: CASSLSRNTGELFF. CDR3 DNA sequence: TGTGCCAGCAGCTTATCGAGGAACACCGGGGAGCTGTTTTTT. The rearrangement joins TRBV7-2 to TRBJ2-2; D gene ambiguous. In germline, CDR1 is SGHTA, CDR2 FQGNSA. Trimming pared 2 bases from V and 1 base from J, leaving 5 bases between. The CDR3 is 14 amino acids.

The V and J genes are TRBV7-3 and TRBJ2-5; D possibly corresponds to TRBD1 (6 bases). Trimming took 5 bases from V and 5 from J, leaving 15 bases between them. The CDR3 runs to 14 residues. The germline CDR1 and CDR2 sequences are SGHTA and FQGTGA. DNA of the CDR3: TGTGCCAGCAGCCCCCAGGGGAATAGCGAGACCCAGTACTTC. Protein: CASSPQGNSETQYF.

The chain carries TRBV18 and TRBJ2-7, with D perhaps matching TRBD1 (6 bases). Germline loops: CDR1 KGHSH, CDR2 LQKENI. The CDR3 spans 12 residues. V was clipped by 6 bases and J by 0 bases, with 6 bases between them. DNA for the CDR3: TGTGCCAGCTCGGACAGCTCCTACGAGCAGTACTTC. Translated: CASSDSSYEQYF.

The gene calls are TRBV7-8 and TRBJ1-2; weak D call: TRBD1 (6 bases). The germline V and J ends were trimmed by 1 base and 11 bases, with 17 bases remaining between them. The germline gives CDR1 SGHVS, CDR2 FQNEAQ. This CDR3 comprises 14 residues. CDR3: CASSLVPDSQSYTF. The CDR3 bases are TGTGCCAGCAGCTTAGTCCCGGACAGTCAGTCGTACACCTTC.

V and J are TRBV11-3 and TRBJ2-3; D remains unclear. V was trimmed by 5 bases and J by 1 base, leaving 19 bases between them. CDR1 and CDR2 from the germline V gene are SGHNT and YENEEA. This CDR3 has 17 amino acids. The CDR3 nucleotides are TGTGCCAGCAGCCTATATATGCCCCCGCCCTGCACAGATACGCAGTATTTT. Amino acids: CASSLYMPPPCTDTQYF. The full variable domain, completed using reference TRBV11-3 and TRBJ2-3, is EAGVVQSPRYKIIEKKQPVAFWCNPISGHNTLYWYLQNLGQGPELLIRYENEEAVDDSQLPKDRFSAERLKGVDSTLKIQPAELGDSAVYLCASSLYMPPPCTDTQYFGPGTRLTVL.

DNA of the CDR3: TGCGCCAGCGGGAAGGGGCTCAGAAACACCATATATTTT. This gives the protein CASGKGLRNTIYF. The chain couples TRBV4-3 to TRBJ1-3, with D possibly matching TRBD1 (5 bases). V gave up 8 bases and J gave up 5 bases, with 13 bases separating them. CDR1 and CDR2 (germline): LGHNA, YSLEER. There are 13 residues in the CDR3.

DNA of the CDR3: TGTGCCAGCAGCTCCCCGGACAGGTTTAGGGAAAACACCATATATTTT. Residues: CASSSPDRFRENTIYF. This rearrangement joins TRBV7-8 to TRBJ1-3; 7 bases agree with TRBD1. V was clipped by 4 bases and J by 6 bases; unmatched bases: 12. This CDR3 spans 16 amino acids. From germline, CDR1 is SGHVS and CDR2 FQNEAQ.

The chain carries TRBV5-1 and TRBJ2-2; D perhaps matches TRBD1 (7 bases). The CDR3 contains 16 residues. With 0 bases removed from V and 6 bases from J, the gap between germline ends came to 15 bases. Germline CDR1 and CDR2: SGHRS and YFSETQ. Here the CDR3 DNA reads TGCGCCAGCAGCTTGGCCCTCAGGGGGGCCTCCGGGGAGCTGTTTTTT. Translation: CASSLALRGASGELFF. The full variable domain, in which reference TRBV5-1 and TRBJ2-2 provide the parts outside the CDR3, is KAGVTQTPRYLIKTRGQQVTLSCSPISGHRSVSWYQQTPGQGLQFLFEYFSETQRNKGNFPGRFSGRQFSNSRSEMNVSTLELGDSALYLCASSLALRGASGELFFGEGSRLTVL.

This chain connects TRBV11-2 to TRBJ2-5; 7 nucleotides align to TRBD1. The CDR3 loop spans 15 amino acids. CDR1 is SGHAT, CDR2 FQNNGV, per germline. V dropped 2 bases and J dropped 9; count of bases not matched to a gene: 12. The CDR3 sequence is CASSLWGGQARAQYF. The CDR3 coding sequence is TGTGCCAGCAGCTTATGGGGTGGACAGGCCAGGGCCCAGTACTTC.

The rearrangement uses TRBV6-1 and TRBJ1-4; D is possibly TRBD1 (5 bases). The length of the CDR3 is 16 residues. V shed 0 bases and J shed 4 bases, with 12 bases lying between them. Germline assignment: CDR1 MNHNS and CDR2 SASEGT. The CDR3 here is CASSEAPDGHNEKLFF. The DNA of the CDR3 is TGTGCCAGCAGTGAAGCGCCCGACGGACATAATGAAAAACTGTTTTTT.

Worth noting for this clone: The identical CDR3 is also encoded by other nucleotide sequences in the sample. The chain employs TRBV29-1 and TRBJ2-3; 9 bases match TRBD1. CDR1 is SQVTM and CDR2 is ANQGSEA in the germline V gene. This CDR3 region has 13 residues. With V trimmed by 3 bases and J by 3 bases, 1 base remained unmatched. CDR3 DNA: TGCAGCGTTGAGGGACAGGGAACAGATACGCAGTATTTT. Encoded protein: CSVEGQGTDTQYF.

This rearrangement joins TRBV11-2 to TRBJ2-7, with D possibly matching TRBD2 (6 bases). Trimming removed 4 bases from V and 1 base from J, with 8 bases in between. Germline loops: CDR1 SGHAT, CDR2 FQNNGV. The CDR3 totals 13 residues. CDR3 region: CASSSGLSYEQYF. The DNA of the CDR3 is TGTGCCAGCAGCTCGGGACTTTCCTACGAGCAGTACTTC.

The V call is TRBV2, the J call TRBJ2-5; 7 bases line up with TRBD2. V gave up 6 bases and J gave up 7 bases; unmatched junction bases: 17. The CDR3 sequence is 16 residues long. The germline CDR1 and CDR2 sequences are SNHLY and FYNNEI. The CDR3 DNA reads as TGTGCCAGCAGGAGACTGCTAGCGGCAGAGGGTAGGACCCAGTACTTC. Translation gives CASRRLLAAEGRTQYF.

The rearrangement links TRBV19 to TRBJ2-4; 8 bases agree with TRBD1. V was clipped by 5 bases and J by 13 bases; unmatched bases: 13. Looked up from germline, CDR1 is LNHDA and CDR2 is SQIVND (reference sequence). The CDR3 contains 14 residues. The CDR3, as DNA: TGTGCCAGTAGTTTCCCGGACAGGGTAGGTGCGCAGTACTTC. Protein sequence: CASSFPDRVGAQYF.

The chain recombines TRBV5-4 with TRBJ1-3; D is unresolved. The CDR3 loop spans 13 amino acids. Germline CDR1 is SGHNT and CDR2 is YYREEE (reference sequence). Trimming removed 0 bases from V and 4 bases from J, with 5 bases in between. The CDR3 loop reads CASSLGGGNTIYF. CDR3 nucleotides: TGTGCCAGCAGCTTGGGAGGGGGAAACACCATATATTTT.

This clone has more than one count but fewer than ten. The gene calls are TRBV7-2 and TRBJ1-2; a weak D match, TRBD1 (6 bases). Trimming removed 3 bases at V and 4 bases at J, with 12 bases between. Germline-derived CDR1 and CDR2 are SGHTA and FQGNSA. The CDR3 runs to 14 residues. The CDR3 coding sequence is TGTGCCAGCAGCTTGGGACAAAGAGGCTATGGCTACACCTTC. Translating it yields CASSLGQRGYGYTF.

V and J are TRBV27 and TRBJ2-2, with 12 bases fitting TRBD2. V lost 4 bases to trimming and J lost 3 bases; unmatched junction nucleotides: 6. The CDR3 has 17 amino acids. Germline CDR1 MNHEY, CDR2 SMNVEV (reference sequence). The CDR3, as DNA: TGTGCCAGCAGTTCCCCCCTAGCGGGGGGGGACACCGGGGAGCTGTTTTTT. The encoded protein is CASSSPLAGGDTGELFF.

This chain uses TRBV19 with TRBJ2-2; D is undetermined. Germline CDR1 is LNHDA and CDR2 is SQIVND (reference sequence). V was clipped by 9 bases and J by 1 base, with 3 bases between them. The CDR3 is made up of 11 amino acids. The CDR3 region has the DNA TGTGCCAGCCAGAACACCGGGGAGCTGTTTTTT. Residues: CASQNTGELFF.

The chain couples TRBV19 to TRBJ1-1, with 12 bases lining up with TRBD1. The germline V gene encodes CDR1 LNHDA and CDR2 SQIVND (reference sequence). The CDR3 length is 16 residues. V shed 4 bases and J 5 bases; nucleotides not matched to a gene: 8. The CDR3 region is CASSTGTGGAGTEAFF. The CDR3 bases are TGTGCCAGTAGTACCGGGACAGGGGGCGCGGGTACTGAAGCTTTCTTT.

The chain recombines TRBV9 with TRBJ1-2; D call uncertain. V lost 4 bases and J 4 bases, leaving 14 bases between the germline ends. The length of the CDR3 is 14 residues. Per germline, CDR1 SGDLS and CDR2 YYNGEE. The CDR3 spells CASSPSTDRYGYTF. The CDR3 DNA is TGTGCCAGCAGCCCATCTACAGATCGCTATGGCTACACCTTC.

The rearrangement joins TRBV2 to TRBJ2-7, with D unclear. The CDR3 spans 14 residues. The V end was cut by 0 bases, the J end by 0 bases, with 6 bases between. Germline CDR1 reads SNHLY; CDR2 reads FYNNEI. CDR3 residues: CASSEAESSYEQYF. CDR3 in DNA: TGTGCCAGCAGTGAAGCAGAGAGCTCCTACGAGCAGTACTTC.